One and the same sample provided the 30 T cell receptor beta chains below, sequenced in a study of T-cell reconstitution after alpha-beta-depleted transplantation in children. The library targeted TCRbeta and was prepared with unique molecular identifiers. TCRdb re-analysed the PCR reads in MiXCR, keeping a single row per CDR3 protein. The table records around 78,000 distinct CDR3 sequences, approximately 7.4% of them present only once. The specimen comprised PBMCs from the stem cell graft donor, sampled from the stem cell graft. These receptors all come from a human donor who donated a stem cell graft to a child with acute lymphoblastic leukemia.

This clonotype was counted many times. J is TRBJ2-7 and V is TRBV28; possibly TRBD1 for D (6 bases). This CDR3 contains 15 residues. V dropped 3 bases and J dropped 6 bases, with 18 bases sitting between them. The germline V gene has CDR1 MDHEN and CDR2 SYDVKM. The CDR3 loop is CASSFRDTNRREQYF. As DNA, the CDR3 is TGTGCCAGCAGTTTTCGGGACACTAACCGTCGCGAGCAGTACTTC.

This clonotype was counted many times. V and J are TRBV20-1 and TRBJ2-7, with 9 bases fitting TRBD2. V lost 0 bases and J lost 3; bases outside the gene matches: 3. Germline CDR1 reads DFQATT; CDR2 reads SNEGSKA (reference sequence). The CDR3 is 14 amino acids. CDR3 in amino acids: CSARDGGGGYEQYF. The CDR3 region has the DNA TGCAGTGCTAGAGATGGCGGGGGGGGCTACGAGCAGTACTTC.

Comments on this clonotype: The junction and the germline gene differ at one end; a read error may be behind it. This chain links TRBV5-1 with TRBJ1-2; TRBD1 is a possible D gene (5 bases). Germline-derived CDR1 and CDR2 are SGHRS and YFSETQ. The CDR3 contains 14 residues. The chain's CDR3 is CASSPGGYNYCYTF. As DNA, the CDR3 is TGCGCCAGCAGCCCCGGGGGATATAACTATTGCTACACCTTC.

This clonotype occurred many times. V gene TRBV7-9 combines with J gene TRBJ2-7; tentatively, D is TRBD1 (6 bases). Germline V gene data show CDR1 as SEHNR and CDR2 as FQNEAQ (reference sequence). The CDR3 is 12 amino acids. V shed 5 bases and J shed 9 bases, with 14 bases lying between them. For the CDR3, the DNA is TGTGCCAGCAGCCCCGGGACAAACTCGCAGTACTTC. Encoded protein: CASSPGTNSQYF. The variable domain in full, with the rest retrieved from reference TRBV7-9 and TRBJ2-7, is DTGVSQNPRHKITKRGQNVTFRCDPISEHNRLYWYRQTLGQGPEFLTYFQNEAQLEKSRLLSDRFSAERPKGSFSTLEIQRTEQGDSAMYLCASSPGTNSQYFGPGTRLTVT.

This clonotype was counted ten times or more. This sequence joins TRBV7-6 and TRBJ2-1, with a tentative D call TRBD2 (6 bases). Per germline, CDR1 SGHVS and CDR2 FNYEAQ. CDR3 length: 17 amino acids. The germline V and J ends were trimmed by 1 base and 2 bases, with 15 bases remaining between them. DNA for the CDR3: TGTGCCAGCAGCTTAGGTGCTCCGGGAGAGCCCTACAATGAGCAGTTCTTC. It translates to CASSLGAPGEPYNEQFF. Looking up the rest from reference TRBV7-6 and TRBJ2-1 gives the full variable domain: GAGVSQSPRYKVTKRGQDVALRCDPISGHVSLYWYRQALGQGPEFLTYFNYEAQQDKSGLPNDRFSAERPEGSISTLTIQRTEQRDSAMYRCASSLGAPGEPYNEQFFGPGTRLTVL.

The rearrangement links TRBV13 to TRBJ2-6; no reliable D call. The CDR3 is 14 residues long. Germline V gene sequence: CDR1 PRHDT, CDR2 FYEKMQ (reference sequence). V was clipped by 5 bases and J by 1 base, with 6 bases between them. CDR3: CASSSKSGANVLTF. The CDR3, as DNA: TGTGCCAGCAGCAGTAAGTCTGGGGCCAACGTCCTGACTTTC.

This clonotype has at least ten counts. V usage is TRBV12-3 or TRBV12-4 and J usage is TRBJ1-1; tentative D call: TRBD1 (6 bases). The CDR3 spans 15 residues. Trimming took 5 bases from V and 4 from J, leaving 17 bases between them. The CDR3 DNA reads as TGTGCCAGCAGTACCCTGACAGGCCCTTTCACTGAAGCTTTCTTT. It specifies CASSTLTGPFTEAFF.

The chain is built from TRBV6-6 and TRBJ1-2; D may be TRBD1 (5 bases). Germline lookup yields CDR1 MNHNY and CDR2 SVGAGI (reference sequence). Trimming pared 5 bases from V and 6 bases from J, leaving 10 bases between. CDR3 length equals 12 residues. The CDR3 DNA reads as TGTGCCAGCAGTCCCGACAGAAATGGCTACACCTTC. Its translation: CASSPDRNGYTF.

The chain carries TRBV29-1 and TRBJ2-3; possible D gene TRBD2, 7 bases. The germline CDR1 and CDR2 sequences are SQVTM and ANQGSEA. The ends were cut back, 6 bases at V and 1 base at J, with 20 bases in the middle. The CDR3 has 16 amino acids. In nucleotides, the CDR3 is TGCAGCGTCCCTCTCCGTGGGGGGGCTGGCACAGATACGCAGTATTTT. Translating gives CSVPLRGGAGTDTQYF.

This clonotype was observed at least ten times. This chain joins TRBV7-9 and TRBJ1-5; D uncertain. This CDR3 spans 14 amino acids. From germline, CDR1 is SEHNR and CDR2 FQNEAQ (reference sequence). V lost 2 bases and J lost 1, with 6 bases in between. The CDR3 sequence: CASSLSTSNQPQHF. CDR3 DNA sequence: TGTGCCAGCAGCTTAAGTACCAGCAATCAGCCCCAGCATTTT.

The chain uses TRBV6-5 and TRBJ2-5; 11 nucleotides match TRBD2. Trimming at V came to 4 bases and at J to 7 bases, leaving 8 bases not matched to a gene. The CDR3 runs 15 residues. Per the germline V gene, CDR1 is MNHEY and CDR2 is SVGAGI. This CDR3 reads CASSSTGLAVWTQYF. Written as DNA, the CDR3 is TGTGCCAGCAGTTCCACGGGACTAGCGGTATGGACCCAGTACTTC.

This clonotype showed up many times. V usage is TRBV20-1 and J usage is TRBJ1-2; no firm D call. This CDR3 spans 12 amino acids. V was clipped by 5 bases and J by 5 bases, with 12 bases between them. Germline V gene sequence: CDR1 DFQATT, CDR2 SNEGSKA (reference sequence). Written as DNA, the CDR3 is TGCAGTGCTTCACTGGACGATTATGGCTACACCTTC. Translated, it gives CSASLDDYGYTF.

This clonotype was seen at least ten times. CDR3 in DNA: TGTGCCACCTCTCTAGGGACCGAGCAGTACTTC. This gives the protein CATSLGTEQYF. The V call is TRBV27, the J call TRBJ2-7; tentatively, D is TRBD1 or TRBD2 (5 bases each). V was shortened by 10 bases and J by 6 bases, with 13 bases between the two germline ends. The CDR3 consists of 11 residues. Germline CDR1 reads MNHEY; CDR2 reads SMNVEV (reference sequence).

The rearrangement joins TRBV7-9 to TRBJ1-6; perhaps TRBD1 as D (5 bases). The CDR3 consists of 17 residues. V lost 2 bases to trimming and J lost 0 bases, with 11 bases between them. Germline V gene data show CDR1 as SEHNR and CDR2 as FQNEAQ (reference sequence). Here the CDR3 DNA reads TGTGCCAGCAGCTTACATGGGGGTTCCTCCTATAATTCACCCCTCCACTTT. It codes for CASSLHGGSSYNSPLHF.

In this sample, this clonotype turned up many times. A much more abundant neighbour one base away suggests this may be a read error. The rearrangement joins TRBV29-1 to TRBJ1-1; the D gene is possibly TRBD1 (6 bases). CDR3 size: 13 residues. Germline CDR1 is SQVTM and CDR2 is ANQGSEA. Trimming removed 2 bases at V and 1 base at J, with 8 bases between. The CDR3 spells CSVETGTNTEAFF. Here the CDR3 DNA reads TGCAGCGTTGAAACAGGGACGAACACTGAAGCTTTCTTT.

This clonotype came up many times. V usage is TRBV25-1 and J usage is TRBJ1-2, with 8 bases that match TRBD1. This CDR3 contains 13 residues. Germline lookup yields CDR1 MGHDK and CDR2 SYGVNS. The V segment lost 4 bases and the J segment 4 bases; nucleotides outside the gene matches: 2. The CDR3 nucleotides read TGTGCCAGCAGTGCGGACAGGGCCTATGGCTACACCTTC. Protein product: CASSADRAYGYTF.

This clonotype was seen ten or more times. V gene TRBV5-1 combines with J gene TRBJ2-7; D might be TRBD1 (6 bases). Germline V CDR1 and CDR2: SGHRS, YFSETQ. Trimming pared 6 bases from V and 5 bases from J, leaving 18 bases between. The CDR3 spans 14 residues. In nucleotides, the CDR3 is TGCGCCAGCACCCAGGGGATAATTCAGGACGAGCAGTACTTC. Translated: CASTQGIIQDEQYF.

There are a few counts of this clonotype. The rearrangement links TRBV11-3 to TRBJ1-4; no clear D. V was pared by 1 base and J by 2 bases, with 5 bases between. The CDR3 totals 14 residues. CDR1 is SGHNT, CDR2 YENEEA, per germline. CDR3 sequence: CASSLGGTNEKLFF. CDR3 in DNA: TGTGCCAGCAGCTTAGGAGGGACTAATGAAAAACTGTTTTTT. The whole variable domain, remainder taken from reference TRBV11-3 and TRBJ1-4, is EAGVVQSPRYKIIEKKQPVAFWCNPISGHNTLYWYLQNLGQGPELLIRYENEEAVDDSQLPKDRFSAERLKGVDSTLKIQPAELGDSAVYLCASSLGGTNEKLFFGSGTQLSVL.

This chain joins TRBV12-5 and TRBJ2-5, with D possibly TRBD1 on 6 matching bases. From germline, CDR1 is LGHNT and CDR2 FRNRAP. V was pared by 2 bases and J by 5 bases, with 18 bases between. The CDR3 sequence is 16 residues long. CDR3: CASGLWTERGQETQYF. CDR3 DNA sequence: TGTGCTAGTGGTTTGTGGACAGAGAGAGGACAGGAGACCCAGTACTTC.

This clonotype was detected ten times or more. The chain joins TRBV5-1 to TRBJ2-1, with 7 bases identical to TRBD2. J lost 6 bases, V lost 4 bases, and 7 bases had no gene match. Germline V gene data show CDR1 as SGHRS and CDR2 as YFSETQ. The CDR3 sequence is 14 residues long. CDR3 protein: CASSGGGPVNEQFF. For the CDR3, the DNA is TGCGCCAGCAGCGGGGGAGGGCCAGTCAATGAGCAGTTCTTC.

This clonotype was seen repeatedly, ten times or more. The J gene is TRBJ2-3, the V gene TRBV7-8; 15 nucleotides line up with TRBD2. Germline CDR1 reads SGHVS; CDR2 reads FQNEAQ. The length of the CDR3 is 18 residues. The junction had 4 bases not matched to a gene; V was cut back by 0 bases and J by 3 bases. CDR3 sequence: CASSLARTSGGATDTQYF. CDR3 DNA sequence: TGTGCCAGCAGCTTAGCGAGGACTAGCGGGGGGGCTACAGATACGCAGTATTTT.

This clonotype was seen ten or more times. The genes are TRBV20-1 and TRBJ2-1; no definite D call. The CDR3 sequence is 10 residues long. Germline-derived CDR1 and CDR2 are DFQATT and SNEGSKA (reference sequence). V was clipped by 3 bases and J by 5 bases, with 2 bases between them. The CDR3 here is CSARDNEQFF. The CDR3 nucleotides read TGCAGTGCTAGGGACAATGAGCAGTTCTTC.

This clonotype showed up many times. The chain couples TRBV7-8 to TRBJ2-5; 13 bases match TRBD2. V trimming: 1 base; J trimming: 5 bases; junction bases outside the gene matches: 4. This CDR3 contains 16 residues. The germline gives CDR1 SGHVS, CDR2 FQNEAQ. CDR3: CASSLGTSGRTETQYF. In DNA form, the CDR3 reads TGTGCCAGCAGCTTAGGGACTAGCGGGAGAACGGAGACCCAGTACTTC.

This clonotype was found a few times. This rearrangement joins TRBV12-5 to TRBJ2-7, with TRBD1 identical over 7 bases. After removal of 1 base from V and 2 bases from J, the junction contained 2 bases not matched to a gene. Germline-derived CDR1 and CDR2 are LGHNT and FRNRAP. The CDR3 runs 14 residues. The CDR3 region is CASGLGGTAYEQYF. Written as DNA, the CDR3 is TGTGCTAGTGGTTTGGGAGGGACAGCCTACGAGCAGTACTTC.

This clonotype came up a few times. This chain connects TRBV28 to TRBJ2-7; no clear D gene. The CDR3 is made up of 11 amino acids. The germline CDR1 and CDR2 sequences are MDHEN and SYDVKM. Trimming stripped 8 bases from V and 3 bases from J, with 8 bases between. As DNA, the CDR3 is TGTGCCAGCCTATCGGACTACGAGCAGTACTTC. Translated: CASLSDYEQYF.

Only a few counts were recorded for this clonotype. The chain employs TRBV29-1 and TRBJ2-2; D gene uncertain. The CDR3 length is 12 residues. Germline assignment: CDR1 SQVTM and CDR2 ANQGSEA. The ends were cut back, 0 bases at V and 5 bases at J, with 4 bases in the middle. CDR3 DNA sequence: TGCAGCGTTGAAGACAGAACCGGGGAGCTGTTTTTT. This sequence encodes CSVEDRTGELFF.

This clonotype occurred many times. V gene TRBV29-1 combines with J gene TRBJ2-5, with 7 bases lining up with TRBD1. CDR1 is SQVTM, CDR2 ANQGSEA, per germline. This CDR3 contains 13 residues. V shed 7 bases and J 4 bases; nucleotides not matched to a gene: 9. CDR3: CSAEDRVRETQYF. In DNA, the CDR3 is TGCAGCGCAGAAGACAGGGTACGAGAGACCCAGTACTTC.

In this sample, this clonotype turned up many times. The chain couples TRBV7-2 to TRBJ1-5, with TRBD1 as a possible D gene (6 bases). The CDR3 loop spans 17 amino acids. V dropped 8 bases and J dropped 6 bases, with 26 bases sitting between them. The germline gives CDR1 SGHTA, CDR2 FQGNSA. The CDR3 region is CASDNNQGYRSGQPQHF. Here the CDR3 DNA reads TGTGCCAGCGATAATAACCAGGGGTACAGGAGTGGTCAGCCCCAGCATTTT. Full variable domain (rest looked up from reference TRBV7-2 and TRBJ1-5): GAGVSQSPSNKVTEKGKDVELRCDPISGHTALYWYRQSLGQGLEFLIYFQGNSAPDKSGLPSDRFSAERTGGSVSTLTIQRTQQEDSAVYLCASDNNQGYRSGQPQHFGDGTRLSIL.

This clonotype has a count of ten or more. This sequence joins TRBV20-1 and TRBJ1-1; D remains ambiguous. Germline-derived CDR1 and CDR2 are DFQATT and SNEGSKA (reference sequence). The V end lost 0 bases, the J end lost 5 bases, and 13 bases lay between the germline ends. The CDR3 totals 14 residues. The DNA of the CDR3 is TGCAGTGCTAGAGATATACACTCTAGTACTGAAGCTTTCTTT. This gives the protein CSARDIHSSTEAFF.

This chain connects TRBV23-1 to TRBJ1-4; tentative D call: TRBD1 (6 bases). TRBV23-1 is an ORF, with its function uncertain. Trimming shortened V by 2 bases and J by 0 bases, and 22 bases separated the two germline ends. This CDR3 spans 20 amino acids. In DNA form, the CDR3 reads TGCGCCAGCAGTCAAAAGAAAGGCGGACAGCCACATGCAACTAATGAAAAACTGTTTTTT. Residues: CASSQKKGGQPHATNEKLFF.